Reported below is one T cell receptor (beta chain). This specimen belongs to a study of T cells in Graves' hyperthyroidism and ophthalmopathy. TCR beta CDR3 regions were amplified from RNA transcripts. In the first-round RT-PCR of the TCR CDR3, the HTBI primer set was used. One entry per CDR3 protein, called by TCRdb with MiXCR from the multiplex PCR reads. The sample lists 95,000 to 100,000 distinct CDR3 sequences; just over 50% were seen once. This CDR3 has 17 residues. With V trimmed by 5 bases and J by 5 bases, 18 bases remained unmatched. Germline CDR1 and CDR2: SGDLS and YYNGEE. This TCR came from a woman aged 40 to 50 with Graves' hyperthyroidism. Material for sequencing was blood. The chain links TRBV9 to TRBJ2-5, with 7 bases matching TRBD2. The DNA for the CDR3 is TGTGCCAGCAGTCCCCTCGGACTCGCGGGAGTCAGGGAGACCCAGTACTTC. It encodes CASSPLGLAGVRETQYF.